The clone carrying this TCR beta chain was detected only a few times. Looked up from germline, CDR1 is SNHLY and CDR2 is FYNNEI. There are 14 residues in the CDR3. Trimming shortened V by 3 bases and J by 3 bases, and 11 bases separated the two germline ends. TCRdb re-called the RACE reads through MiXCR, storing one row per CDR3 protein. Among about 74,000 distinct CDR3 sequences listed, approximately 14% were seen once. The sample's time point: pre-sensitization, week 0. Treatment: therapeutic diphenylcyclopropenone sensitization with weekly scalp DPC. Each patch-test visit's blood sample preceded patch application. The data are from a study of human T cells and chemical hapten exposure.

This TCR was sampled from a woman in her fifties or sixties with alopecia areata. Some clones in this sample may be carry-over from other donors' samples. Material: whole blood, obtained in connection with sensitization to the hapten diphenylcyclopropenone (DPC). V gene TRBV2 combines with J gene TRBJ1-2; unclear D gene. Here the CDR3 DNA reads TGTGCCAGCAGTGAGCGGACGGAATACTATGGCTACACCTTC. Translating it yields CASSERTEYYGYTF.